One sample yielded the 28 T cell receptor beta chains listed below, sequenced in a study of molecular identifiers for immune sequencing clone quantification. From the PCR reads, TCRdb called clonotypes with MiXCR, one entry per CDR3 protein. The sample comprises approximately 97,000 distinct CDR3 sequences, 20% to 25% of which are singletons, and 0.94% rests with the top ten. Specimen: naive CD8+ T cells from blood, with Jurkat cell RNA spiked in. Stated subset: FACS-sorted CD8+CD4-CCR7+CD45RA+ naive T cells. The receptor source for this set is a human donor in good health. Some libraries in this study had Jurkat cell RNA spiked in.

This clonotype was counted many times. The J gene is TRBJ2-7, the V gene TRBV27; 8 nucleotides align to TRBD2. The germline V gene encodes CDR1 MNHEY and CDR2 SMNVEV (reference sequence). This CDR3 is built from 13 residues. The trim removed 6 bases at V and 7 bases at J, leaving 8 bases unmatched. The CDR3 here is CASRKLAEGEQYF. CDR3 nucleotides: TGTGCCAGCAGGAAACTAGCGGAGGGGGAGCAGTACTTC.

This clonotype was seen repeatedly, ten times or more. The V gene is TRBV10-2, the J gene TRBJ2-4, with 8 bases matching TRBD2. Germline values: CDR1 WSHSY, CDR2 SAAADI. The CDR3 length is 17 residues. After removal of 3 bases from V and 1 base from J, the junction contained 8 bases not matched to a gene. CDR3 protein: CASSDSSGRAAKNIQYF. CDR3 sequence (DNA): TGCGCCAGCAGTGACTCGTCCGGGAGGGCCGCCAAAAACATTCAGTACTTC.

This clonotype was found many times. CDR3 in DNA: TGTGCCAGCAGCTTGCTTACCGGGACAGCTAACATGAACACTGAAGCTTTCTTT. This codes for CASSLLTGTANMNTEAFF. The rearrangement uses TRBV5-6 and TRBJ1-1, with 7 nucleotides matching TRBD1. Per germline, CDR1 SGHDT and CDR2 YYEEEE. V dropped 1 base and J dropped 0; count of bases not matched to a gene: 12. This CDR3 has 18 residues.

This clonotype was seen repeatedly, ten times or more. The rearrangement links TRBV19 to TRBJ2-7; 8 bases are a match to TRBD1. This CDR3 has 15 amino acids. The germline gives CDR1 LNHDA, CDR2 SQIVND (reference sequence). Trimming cost V 3 bases and J 3 bases; bases outside gene matches: 7. CDR3 bases: TGTGCCAGTAGTATGCCTCGGACAGGGAGCTACGAGCAGTACTTC. Translated, it gives CASSMPRTGSYEQYF.

This clonotype has at least ten counts. The rearrangement uses TRBV6-2 or TRBV6-3 and TRBJ1-1; 9 nucleotides agree with TRBD1. The junction had 6 bases not matched to a gene; V was cut back by 6 bases and J by 4 bases. Looked up from germline, CDR1 is MNHEY and CDR2 is SVGEGT. This CDR3 is built from 14 residues. CDR3 coding DNA: TGTGCCAGCAGCAAAACAGGGGGCGGCACTGAAGCTTTCTTT. It is translated as CASSKTGGGTEAFF.

The chain joins TRBV7-9 to TRBJ2-7, with D possibly TRBD2 on 6 matching bases. This CDR3 region has 14 residues. Germline lookup yields CDR1 SEHNR and CDR2 FQNEAQ (reference sequence). Trimming removed 8 bases from V and 12 bases from J, with 26 bases in between. The CDR3 is CASRRPAGIYAPYF. The CDR3 DNA follows: TGTGCCAGCCGCCGGCCGGCGGGAATATACGCGCCGTACTTC.

This clonotype was detected a few times. The J gene is TRBJ1-2, the V gene TRBV19; no definite D call. The V end was cut by 7 bases, the J end by 2 bases, with 8 bases between. The CDR3 spans 12 residues. Germline V lookup: CDR1 LNHDA, CDR2 SQIVND (reference sequence). The CDR3 DNA is TGTGCCAGTACAGAGGGAAACTATGGCTACACCTTC. This sequence encodes CASTEGNYGYTF. Complete variable domain (other parts from reference TRBV19 and TRBJ1-2): DGGITQSPKYLFRKEGQNVTLSCEQNLNHDAMYWYRQDPGQGLRLIYYSQIVNDFQKGDIAEGYSVSREKKESFPLTVTSAQKNPTAFYLCASTEGNYGYTFGSGTRLTVV.

This clonotype was seen ten or more times. The rearrangement uses TRBV6-6 and TRBJ2-7; possibly TRBD2 for D (5 bases). Germline V gives CDR1 MNHNY, CDR2 SVGAGI (reference sequence). Trimming cost V 2 bases and J 5 bases, with 7 bases left between them. The CDR3 loop spans 12 amino acids. Here the CDR3 DNA reads TGTGCCAGCAGTTACCCGGAGGACGAGCAGTACTTC. Its protein is CASSYPEDEQYF.

This clonotype has a single count. A read error may explain this, as a much larger clone is one base away. The rearrangement uses TRBV14 and TRBJ2-7, with TRBD1 identical over 7 bases. This CDR3 is 14 amino acids long. Germline CDR1 and CDR2: SGHDN and FVKESK. The CDR3 protein is CASGQGDSYYEQYF. DNA of the CDR3: TGTGCCAGCGGCCAAGGGGACAGTTACTACGAGCAGTACTTC. Drawing the rest from reference TRBV14 and TRBJ2-7, the complete variable domain is EAGVTQFPSHSVIEKGQTVTLRCDPISGHDNLYWYRRVMGKEIKFLLHFVKESKQDESGMPNNRFLAERTGGTYSTLKVQPAELEDSGVYFCASGQGDSYYEQYFGPGTRLTVT.

This chain joins TRBV3-2 and TRBJ2-3; TRBD2, the D gene given by the table, was not confirmed from the DNA. TRBV3-2 is described as a pseudogene. CDR3 size: 19 residues. The CDR3 is CASSQDRQAGGPMTDTQYF. The CDR3 DNA reads as TGTGCCAGCAGCCAAGACCGCCAAGCGGGAGGGCCTATGACAGATACGCAGTATTTT.

This clonotype showed up many times. The chain has TRBV7-8 and TRBJ2-7, with 7 bases identical to TRBD1. Trimming at V came to 5 bases and at J to 6 bases, leaving 7 bases not matched to a gene. This CDR3 region has 13 residues. Germline V gene sequence: CDR1 SGHVS, CDR2 FQNEAQ. The CDR3 here is CASSQRQGREQYF. CDR3 DNA sequence: TGTGCCAGCAGCCAACGACAGGGCCGCGAGCAGTACTTC. The full variable domain, rest sourced from reference TRBV7-8 and TRBJ2-7, is GAGVSQSPRYKVAKRGQDVALRCDPISGHVSLFWYQQALGQGPEFLTYFQNEAQLDKSGLPSDRFFAERPEGSVSTLKIQRTQQEDSAVYLCASSQRQGREQYFGPGTRLTVT.

This clonotype was detected a few times. This rearrangement joins TRBV5-4 to TRBJ2-5; D is perhaps TRBD1 or TRBD2 (7 bases each). CDR1 SGHNT and CDR2 YYREEE come from the germline V gene (reference sequence). Trimming took off 4 bases at V and 5 bases at J, with 15 bases between the two ends. CDR3 length: 14 residues. The CDR3 protein is CASSQGGFPETQYF. In DNA, the CDR3 is TGTGCCAGCAGCCAGGGGGGGTTCCCGGAGACCCAGTACTTC.

This clonotype was seen ten or more times. The V call is TRBV20-1, the J call TRBJ2-7, with D maybe TRBD1 (6 bases). Trimming cost V 7 bases and J 5 bases, with 18 bases left between them. The CDR3 is made up of 13 amino acids. The germline CDR1 and CDR2 sequences are DFQATT and SNEGSKA (reference sequence). CDR3 nucleotides: TGCAGTGTCGAGACAGGATCAAGGGACGAGCAGTACTTC. Amino acid sequence: CSVETGSRDEQYF.

V and J are TRBV20-1 and TRBJ2-1, with TRBD1 matching over 10 bases. The V gene's germline CDR1 is DFQATT and CDR2 SNEGSKA (reference sequence). The J segment lost 10 bases and the V segment lost 1 base, leaving 10 bases of the junction unmatched. The CDR3 totals 15 residues. The CDR3 DNA reads TGCAGTGCTAGAGGGTCCGGGACAGGGGCATGGGAGCAGTTCTTC. It yields the protein CSARGSGTGAWEQFF.

This clonotype was seen at least ten times. This chain links TRBV5-6 with TRBJ2-3; tentative D call: TRBD2 (5 bases). The CDR3 extends over 19 amino acids. Germline V gene sequence: CDR1 SGHDT, CDR2 YYEEEE. Deletions cut 4 bases from V and 0 bases from J, with 24 bases between. As DNA, the CDR3 is TGTGCCAGCAGCCAACCCCCTGCGGCGGGCAGCCCTAGCACAGATACGCAGTATTTT. Its protein product is CASSQPPAAGSPSTDTQYF.

The sample holds a few counts of this clonotype. The V gene is TRBV12-5, the J gene TRBJ2-1; D unresolved. CDR1 is LGHNT, CDR2 FRNRAP, per germline. Trimming took off 3 bases at V and 9 bases at J, with 9 bases between the two ends. There are 12 residues in the CDR3. In nucleotides, the CDR3 is TGTGCTAGTGGTTTATCAAGACCTGAGCAGTTCTTC. Its protein is CASGLSRPEQFF.

This clonotype has a count of ten or more. CDR3 amino acids: CASGMTSGLTDTQYF. In DNA form, the CDR3 reads TGTGCCAGCGGGATGACTAGCGGGCTCACAGATACGCAGTATTTT. The V and J genes are TRBV6-5 and TRBJ2-3, with 10 nucleotides matching TRBD2. The germline CDR1 and CDR2 sequences are MNHEY and SVGAGI. Germline trimming cut 8 bases from V and 2 bases from J; bases unmatched to any gene: 7. The CDR3 length is 15 residues.

This clonotype was picked up many times. The V call is TRBV20-1, the J call TRBJ2-2, with D possibly matching TRBD2 (6 bases). The CDR3 is 16 residues long. Trimming shortened V by 0 bases and J by 2 bases, and 13 bases separated the two germline ends. Looked up from germline, CDR1 is DFQATT and CDR2 is SNEGSKA (reference sequence). This CDR3 is CSARDLGGTNTGELFF. The CDR3 coding sequence is TGCAGTGCTAGAGATCTTGGAGGGACTAACACCGGGGAGCTGTTTTTT.

This clonotype was observed a few times. V usage is TRBV10-3 and J usage is TRBJ2-2; D uncertain. CDR1 and CDR2 (germline): ENHRY, SYGVKD. The V gene lost 9 bases and the J gene lost 1 base, with 6 bases spanning the gap. CDR3 length: 12 residues. The DNA for the CDR3 is TGTGCCATAAAACTGAACACCGGGGAGCTGTTTTTT. Protein sequence: CAIKLNTGELFF.

Note on this clonotype: A much larger clonotype is one base distant, so this may be a read error. The rearrangement uses TRBV19 and TRBJ2-3; D not certain. The length of the CDR3 is 13 residues. Germline assignment: CDR1 LNHDA and CDR2 SQIVND (reference sequence). The CDR3 reads CASSSLDGDTKYF. The CDR3 DNA sequence: TGTGCCAGTAGTTCACTGGACGGAGATACGAAGTATTTT.

This clonotype showed up just a few times. The chain's CDR3 is CASSLTPYEQYF. The CDR3 bases are TGTGCCAGCAGTTTAACTCCCTACGAGCAGTACTTC. The rearrangement joins TRBV12-3 or TRBV12-4 to TRBJ2-7, with unresolved D. This CDR3 is built from 12 residues. V was pared by 2 bases and J by 2 bases, with 4 bases between.

This clonotype was seen repeatedly, ten times or more. The chain uses TRBV28 and TRBJ1-4, with 8 bases identical to TRBD1. With 2 bases clipped from V and 7 bases from J, the junction kept 3 bases outside the gene matches. Germline-derived CDR1 and CDR2 are MDHEN and SYDVKM. This CDR3 comprises 14 residues. CDR3 residues: CASSLRTGSEKLFF. The CDR3 DNA is TGTGCCAGCAGTTTACGGACAGGGAGTGAAAAACTGTTTTTT. Drawing the rest from reference TRBV28 and TRBJ1-4, the complete variable domain is DVKVTQSSRYLVKRTGEKVFLECVQDMDHENMFWYRQDPGLGLRLIYFSYDVKMKEKGDIPEGYSVSREKKERFSLILESASTNQTSMYLCASSLRTGSEKLFFGSGTQLSVL.

At least ten counts were recorded for this clonotype. This sequence joins TRBV6-5 and TRBJ2-6; 8 nucleotides agree with TRBD1. CDR3 length equals 17 residues. Per germline, CDR1 MNHEY and CDR2 SVGAGI. With 7 bases clipped from V and 0 bases from J, the junction kept 8 bases outside the gene matches. The CDR3 loop is CASTMGQVFSGANVLTF. CDR3 in DNA: TGTGCCAGCACTATGGGACAGGTTTTCTCTGGGGCCAACGTCCTGACTTTC.

This clonotype was recorded many times. The V and J genes are TRBV2 and TRBJ2-1; no clear D. Trimming removed 3 bases at V and 9 bases at J, with 3 bases between. Germline-derived CDR1 and CDR2 are SNHLY and FYNNEI. The CDR3 contains 10 residues. The CDR3 region is CASSEGEQFF. CDR3 in DNA: TGTGCCAGCAGTGAGGGTGAGCAGTTCTTC. The full variable domain, its missing parts supplied by reference TRBV2 and TRBJ2-1, is EPEVTQTPSHQVTQMGQEVILRCVPISNHLYFYWYRQILGQKVEFLVSFYNNEISEKSEIFDDQFSVERPDGSNFTLKIRSTKLEDSAMYFCASSEGEQFFGPGTRLTVL.

In this sample, this clonotype turned up many times. The chain combines TRBV5-5 with TRBJ2-3, with D tentatively TRBD1 (5 bases). V lost 5 bases and J 4 bases, leaving 17 bases between the germline ends. The germline gives CDR1 SGHKS, CDR2 YYEKEE (reference sequence). This CDR3 has 15 residues. The CDR3: CASSYKSQGSDTQYF. The CDR3 bases are TGTGCCAGCAGTTATAAGAGCCAGGGTTCAGATACGCAGTATTTT. Based on the CDR3 plus reference TRBV5-5 and TRBJ2-3, the full variable domain is DAGVTQSPTHLIKTRGQQVTLRCSPISGHKSVSWYQQVLGQGPQFIFQYYEKEERGRGNFPDRFSARQFPNYSSELNVNALLLGDSALYLCASSYKSQGSDTQYFGPGTRLTVL.

About this clonotype itself: A clone one base away is much larger, so this may be a read error. The V and J genes are TRBV5-1 and TRBJ1-1; the match to TRBD1 covers 8 bases. In germline, CDR1 is SGHRS, CDR2 YFSETQ. The CDR3 is 14 amino acids. CDR3 sequence reads: CTSSSPGQGRNAFF. The CDR3 DNA is TGCACCAGCAGCTCTCCCGGACAGGGTAGGAACGCTTTCTTT.

In the case of this clonotype: The conserved phenylalanine or tryptophan normally closing the CDR3 is absent here, so this likely arose from a read error. The V call is TRBV29-1, the J call TRBJ2-5; maybe TRBD1 (6 bases). The V end was cut by 4 bases, the J end by 8 bases, with 26 bases between. From germline, CDR1 is SQVTM and CDR2 ANQGSEA. The CDR3 covers 16 residues. The CDR3 protein is CSVAALDSAGQDTQYL. In DNA form, the CDR3 reads TGCAGCGTTGCCGCTTTGGACAGTGCCGGCCAGGATACCCAGTACTTG.

This clonotype has a handful of counts. The rearrangement links TRBV7-2 to TRBJ2-1, with D maybe TRBD2 (5 bases). Germline CDR1 SGHTA, CDR2 FQGNSA. The CDR3 spans 13 residues. V was cut by 0 bases and J by 7 bases, with 7 bases left in between. The CDR3 sequence is CASSLASGNEQFF. The DNA of the CDR3 is TGTGCCAGCAGCTTAGCATCGGGGAATGAGCAGTTCTTC.